This T cell receptor beta chain emerged from a study of response to subunit inactivated influenza vaccine. General study findings and limits: Each seasonal influenza vaccination recruits few new T cells, the authors suggested.

This clonotype has at least ten counts. The antigen remains undetermined. CDR1 is MNHNS and CDR2 is SASEGT in the germline V gene. V lost 2 bases, J lost 2 bases, and 7 bases lay in between. The CDR3 length is 14 residues. TCRdb reanalysed the RT-PCR reads using MiXCR and keeps one entry per CDR3 protein. The sample has approximately 170,000 distinct CDR3 sequences, approximately 15% seen once. The chain is built from TRBV6-1 and TRBJ2-1; D remains unclear. This receptor was obtained from a man in his forties or fifties who received an inactivated influenza vaccine. Sequenced here: CD8+ T cells sorted from PBMCs, sampled more than 4 days after vaccination. CDR3 in DNA: TGTGCCAGCAGTGAACTACTGGCCTACAATGAGCAGTTCTTC. Encoded protein: CASSELLAYNEQFF.